The subject of this entry is one T cell receptor beta chain. A much bigger clone sits one base away, suggesting this may be a read error. No conserved phenylalanine or tryptophan ends this CDR3, so it is likely a read error. The record originates from a study of T cell repertoires in cytomegalovirus infection. One entry per CDR3 protein, called by TCRdb with MiXCR from the reads. Found here are around 350,000 distinct CDR3 sequences, about a sixth of them singletons; the top ten hold roughly 8.7%. The V segment lost 5 bases and the J segment 8 bases; nucleotides outside the gene matches: 10. CDR3 length: 15 residues.

V and J are TRBV12-3 or TRBV12-4 and TRBJ2-1, with 9 bases aligning to TRBD2. The material sequenced was PBMCs. This TCR was recovered from a human donor in good health (CMV status not recorded). Some clones in this sample may be carry-over from other donors' samples. The DNA for the CDR3 is TGTGCCAGCAGTATCGATAGCGGGAGCATCGATGAGCAGTTCGTC. This encodes CASSIDSGSIDEQFV.